One and the same sample provided the 6 T cell receptor beta chains below, sequenced in a study of blood T cell repertoires in COVID-19. TCRdb keeps only in-frame clones here, not all; method: immunoSEQ multiplex PCR. There are about 37,000 clones in the sample; approximately 84% occur only once, and about 3% lies in the top ten. The sample taken for sequencing was peripheral blood. These TCRs come from a man between 65 and 79 years old with COVID-19, enrolled during active disease.

This rearrangement joins TRBV4-3 to TRBJ1-5; maybe TRBD1 (5 bases). Trimming shortened V by 0 bases and J by 0 bases, and 9 bases separated the two germline ends. Germline CDR1 and CDR2: LGHNA and YSLEER. The CDR3 spans 16 residues. CDR3 bases: TGCGCCAGCAGCCAAGATACAGGCCGTAGCAATCAGCCCCAGCATTTT. Translated, it gives CASSQDTGRSNQPQHF.

The CDR3 DNA sequence: TGCGCCAGCAGCTTGGCCCCAGGGACTAATGAAAAACTGTTTTTT. Translating gives CASSLAPGTNEKLFF. The chain is built from TRBV5-1 and TRBJ1-4; maybe TRBD1 (5 bases). CDR1 and CDR2 (germline): SGHRS, YFSETQ. Trimming pared 0 bases from V and 2 bases from J, leaving 8 bases between. This CDR3 has 15 residues.

CDR3 in amino acids: CASTGGLVGYTF. The DNA for the CDR3 is TGTGCCAGCACAGGGGGTCTGGTGGGCTACACCTTC. The chain recombines TRBV12-3 or TRBV12-4 with TRBJ1-2; 7 bases align to TRBD1. The CDR3 has 12 amino acids. J lost 8 bases, V lost 7 bases, and 7 bases had no gene match.

The rearrangement uses TRBV19 and TRBJ1-5, with 9 positions matching TRBD1. From germline, CDR1 is LNHDA and CDR2 SQIVND (reference sequence). With V trimmed by 5 bases and J by 0 bases, 8 bases remained unmatched. CDR3 length: 17 amino acids. The CDR3: CASSQTGGPYSNQPQHF. CDR3 DNA sequence: TGTGCCAGTAGTCAGACAGGGGGTCCTTATAGCAATCAGCCCCAGCATTTT. The whole variable domain, remainder taken from reference TRBV19 and TRBJ1-5, is DGGITQSPKYLFRKEGQNVTLSCEQNLNHDAMYWYRQDPGQGLRLIYYSQIVNDFQKGDIAEGYSVSREKKESFPLTVTSAQKNPTAFYLCASSQTGGPYSNQPQHFGDGTRLSIL.

CDR3 DNA: TGTGCCAGCACGGCGGGCGTTGGGCGGGAGGGCCGAGGAGAGACCCAGTACTTC. This gives the protein CASTAGVGREGRGETQYF. V gene TRBV10-3 combines with J gene TRBJ2-5; 9 nucleotides line up with TRBD2. V was clipped by 10 bases and J by 4 bases; unmatched bases: 22. Germline-derived CDR1 and CDR2 are ENHRY and SYGVKD. CDR3 length equals 18 residues.

The V call is TRBV3-1 (or the pseudogene TRBV3-2), the J call TRBJ2-7, with D hard to call. The ends were cut back, 4 bases at V and 2 bases at J, with 12 bases in the middle. Germline lookup yields CDR1 LGHDT and CDR2 YNNKEL (reference sequence). This CDR3 spans 14 amino acids. CDR3 nucleotide sequence: TGTGCCAGCAGCCTCTCGACTCCCACCTACGAGCAGTACTTC. Protein product: CASSLSTPTYEQYF.